The following is a T cell receptor beta chain sequence with its context. Its cognate antigen is unknown. The data derive from a study of T cell responses to AZD1222 COVID-19 vaccine. Looked up from germline, CDR1 is SEHNR and CDR2 is FQNEAQ (reference sequence). CDR3 length equals 14 residues. V trimming: 5 bases; J trimming: 4 bases; junction bases outside the gene matches: 5. Findings and caveats of the study: Donor demographics were predominantly white British with a female majority; clonal diversity may be underestimated. Spike-spanning, vaccine-associated CD4 TCRs were dominant at 160-218 and 743-854.

Some clones are missing from TCRdb's copy, which holds only in-frame ones; the method was immunoSEQ multiplex PCR. Of 95,000 to 150,000 clones listed, about 90% are singletons. The sequenced sample was peripheral blood, obtained on day 0 of AZD1222 vaccination. This clonotype originated in an adult in good health. The gene calls are TRBV7-9 and TRBJ1-1; 9 bases match TRBD1. For the CDR3, the DNA is TGTGCCAGCAGCCTCGGGACAGGGACCACTGAAGCTTTCTTT. It codes for CASSLGTGTTEAFF.